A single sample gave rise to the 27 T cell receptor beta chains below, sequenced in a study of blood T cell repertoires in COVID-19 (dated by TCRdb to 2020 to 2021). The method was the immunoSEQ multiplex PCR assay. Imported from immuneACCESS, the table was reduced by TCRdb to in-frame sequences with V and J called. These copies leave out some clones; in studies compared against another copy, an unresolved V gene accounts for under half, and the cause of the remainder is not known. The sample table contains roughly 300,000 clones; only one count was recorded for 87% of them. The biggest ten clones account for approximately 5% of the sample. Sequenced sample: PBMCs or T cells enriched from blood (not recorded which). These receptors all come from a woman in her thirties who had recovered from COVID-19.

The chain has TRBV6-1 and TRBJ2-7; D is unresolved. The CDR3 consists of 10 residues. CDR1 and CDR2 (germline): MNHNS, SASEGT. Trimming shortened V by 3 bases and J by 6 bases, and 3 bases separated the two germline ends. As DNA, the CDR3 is TGTGCCAGCAGTGACGGCGAGCAGTACTTC. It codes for CASSDGEQYF.

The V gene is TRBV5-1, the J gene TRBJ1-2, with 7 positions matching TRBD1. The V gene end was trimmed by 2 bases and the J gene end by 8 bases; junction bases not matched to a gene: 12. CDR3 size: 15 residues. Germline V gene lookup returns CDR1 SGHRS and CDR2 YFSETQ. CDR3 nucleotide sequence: TGCGCCAGCAGCTTCACGGCAGGGGACAGTAGAGGCTACACCTTC. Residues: CASSFTAGDSRGYTF.

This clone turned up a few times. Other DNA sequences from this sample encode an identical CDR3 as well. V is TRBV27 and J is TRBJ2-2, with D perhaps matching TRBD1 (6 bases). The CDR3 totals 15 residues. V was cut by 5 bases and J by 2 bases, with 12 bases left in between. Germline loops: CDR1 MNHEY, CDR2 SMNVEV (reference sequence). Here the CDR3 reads CASSPRDTNTGELFF. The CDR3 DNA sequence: TGTGCCAGCAGTCCACGGGACACCAACACCGGGGAGCTGTTTTTT.

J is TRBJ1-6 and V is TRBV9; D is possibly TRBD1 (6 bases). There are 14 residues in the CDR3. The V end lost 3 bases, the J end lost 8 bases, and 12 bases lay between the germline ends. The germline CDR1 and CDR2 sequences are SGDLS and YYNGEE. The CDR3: CASSARTDDSPLHF. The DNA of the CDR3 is TGTGCCAGCAGCGCCCGGACAGACGATTCACCCCTCCACTTT.

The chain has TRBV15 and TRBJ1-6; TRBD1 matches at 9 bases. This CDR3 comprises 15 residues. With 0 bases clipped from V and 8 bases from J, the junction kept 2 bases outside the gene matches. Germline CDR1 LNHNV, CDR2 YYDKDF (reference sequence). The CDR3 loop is CATSREDRGYSPLHF. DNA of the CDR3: TGTGCCACCAGCAGAGAGGACAGGGGTTATTCACCCCTCCACTTT.

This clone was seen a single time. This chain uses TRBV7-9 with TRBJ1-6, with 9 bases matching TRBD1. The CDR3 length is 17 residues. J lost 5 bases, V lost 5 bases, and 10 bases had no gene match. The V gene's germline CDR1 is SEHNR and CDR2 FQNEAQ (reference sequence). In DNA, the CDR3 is TGTGCCAGCAGCCAGACAACAGGGGGCAACGATAATTCACCCCTCCACTTT. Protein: CASSQTTGGNDNSPLHF.

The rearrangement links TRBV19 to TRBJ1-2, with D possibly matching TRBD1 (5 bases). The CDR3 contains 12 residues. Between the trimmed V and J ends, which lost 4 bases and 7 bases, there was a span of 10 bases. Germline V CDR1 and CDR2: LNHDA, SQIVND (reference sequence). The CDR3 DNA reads TGTGCCAGTAGTAGCAGGGTTACTGGCTACACCTTC. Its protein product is CASSSRVTGYTF.

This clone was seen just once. Written as DNA, the CDR3 is TGCGCCAGCAGCCCCCTTGGGAGGGGCTACACCTTC. It yields the protein CASSPLGRGYTF. The chain employs TRBV4-1 and TRBJ1-2; no reliable D call. V lost 4 bases, J lost 8 bases, and 11 bases lay in between. This CDR3 contains 12 residues. Looked up from germline, CDR1 is MGHRA and CDR2 is YSYEKL.

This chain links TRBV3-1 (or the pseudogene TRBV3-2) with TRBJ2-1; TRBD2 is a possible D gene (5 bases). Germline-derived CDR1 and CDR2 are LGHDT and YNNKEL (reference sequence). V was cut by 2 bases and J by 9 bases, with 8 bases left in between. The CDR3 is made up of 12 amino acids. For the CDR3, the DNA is TGTGCCAGCAGCCAATTAGGGAGTGAGCAGTTCTTC. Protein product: CASSQLGSEQFF.

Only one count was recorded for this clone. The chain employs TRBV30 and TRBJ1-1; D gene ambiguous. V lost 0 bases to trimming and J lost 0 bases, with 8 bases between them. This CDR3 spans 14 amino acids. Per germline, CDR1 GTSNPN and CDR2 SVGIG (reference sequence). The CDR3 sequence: CAWSVGSLNTEAFF. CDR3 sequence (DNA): TGTGCCTGGAGTGTAGGGAGCCTGAACACTGAAGCTTTCTTT.

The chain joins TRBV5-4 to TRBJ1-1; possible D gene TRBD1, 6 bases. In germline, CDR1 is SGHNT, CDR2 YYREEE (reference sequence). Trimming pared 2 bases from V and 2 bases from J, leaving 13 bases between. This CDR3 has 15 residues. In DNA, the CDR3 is TGTGCCAGCAGCTTTGGGAACAGGGTAAACACTGAAGCTTTCTTT. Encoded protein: CASSFGNRVNTEAFF.

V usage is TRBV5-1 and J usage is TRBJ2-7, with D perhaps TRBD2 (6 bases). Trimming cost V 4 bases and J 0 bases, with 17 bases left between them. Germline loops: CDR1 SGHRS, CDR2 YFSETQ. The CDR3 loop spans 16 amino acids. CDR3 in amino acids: CASSPQTRPSSYEQYF. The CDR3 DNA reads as TGCGCCAGCAGCCCACAGACTAGGCCTTCCTCCTACGAGCAGTACTTC.

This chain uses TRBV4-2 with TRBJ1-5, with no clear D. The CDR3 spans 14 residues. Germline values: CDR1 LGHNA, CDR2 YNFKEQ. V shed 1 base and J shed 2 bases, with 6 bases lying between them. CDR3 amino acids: CASSQGSRNQPQHF. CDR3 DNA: TGTGCCAGCAGCCAAGGAAGCCGCAATCAGCCCCAGCATTTT.

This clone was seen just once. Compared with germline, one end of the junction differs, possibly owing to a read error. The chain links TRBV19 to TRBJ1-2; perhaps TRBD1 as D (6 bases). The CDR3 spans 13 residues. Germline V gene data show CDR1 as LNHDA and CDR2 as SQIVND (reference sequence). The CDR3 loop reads CASRIGQYYGYTF. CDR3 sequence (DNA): TGTGCCAGTAGAATAGGACAGTACTATGGCTACACCTTC.

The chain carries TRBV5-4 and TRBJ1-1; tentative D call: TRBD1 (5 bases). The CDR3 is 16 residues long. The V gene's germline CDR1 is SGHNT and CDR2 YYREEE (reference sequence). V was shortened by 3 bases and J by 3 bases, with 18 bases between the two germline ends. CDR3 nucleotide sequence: TGTGCCAGCAGCTCCCTGTGGCAGGGTTCGGACACTGAAGCTTTCTTT. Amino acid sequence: CASSSLWQGSDTEAFF.

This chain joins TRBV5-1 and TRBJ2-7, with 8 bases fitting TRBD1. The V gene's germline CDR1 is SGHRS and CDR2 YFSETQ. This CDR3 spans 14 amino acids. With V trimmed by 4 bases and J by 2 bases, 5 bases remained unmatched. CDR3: CASSKQGETYEQYF. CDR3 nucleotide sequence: TGCGCCAGCAGCAAACAGGGGGAAACCTACGAGCAGTACTTC.

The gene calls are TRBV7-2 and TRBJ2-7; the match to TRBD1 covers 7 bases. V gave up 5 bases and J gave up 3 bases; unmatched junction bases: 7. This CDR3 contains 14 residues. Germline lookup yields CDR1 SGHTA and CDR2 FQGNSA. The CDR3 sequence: CASSPPQGDYEQYF. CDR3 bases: TGTGCCAGCAGCCCACCGCAGGGGGACTACGAGCAGTACTTC.

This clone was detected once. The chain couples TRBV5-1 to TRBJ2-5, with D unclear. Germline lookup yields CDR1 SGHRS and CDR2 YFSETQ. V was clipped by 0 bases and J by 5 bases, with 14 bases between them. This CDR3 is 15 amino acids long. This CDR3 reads CASSLEFGSRETQYF. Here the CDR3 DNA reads TGCGCCAGCAGCTTGGAGTTCGGGTCGAGGGAGACCCAGTACTTC.

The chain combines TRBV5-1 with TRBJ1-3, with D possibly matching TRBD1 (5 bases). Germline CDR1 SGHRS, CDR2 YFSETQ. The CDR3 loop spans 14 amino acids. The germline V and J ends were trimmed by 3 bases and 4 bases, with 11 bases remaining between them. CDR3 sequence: CASSSQGRGNTIYF. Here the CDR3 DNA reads TGCGCCAGCAGCTCCCAGGGTCGCGGAAACACCATATATTTT.

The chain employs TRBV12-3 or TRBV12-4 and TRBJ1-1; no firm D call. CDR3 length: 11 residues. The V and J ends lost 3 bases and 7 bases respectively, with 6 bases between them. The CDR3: CASSFFGEAFF. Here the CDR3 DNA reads TGTGCCAGCAGTTTTTTCGGTGAAGCTTTCTTT.

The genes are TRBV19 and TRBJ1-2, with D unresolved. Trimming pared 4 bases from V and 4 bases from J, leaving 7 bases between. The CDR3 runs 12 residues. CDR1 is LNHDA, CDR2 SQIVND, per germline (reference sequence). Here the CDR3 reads CASSRQSYGYTF. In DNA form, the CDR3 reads TGTGCCAGTAGTAGGCAATCCTATGGCTACACCTTC.

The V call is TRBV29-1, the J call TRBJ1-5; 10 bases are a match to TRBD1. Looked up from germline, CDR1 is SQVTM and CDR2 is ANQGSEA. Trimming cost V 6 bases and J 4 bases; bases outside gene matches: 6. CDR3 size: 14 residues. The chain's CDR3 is CSVAGTGVNQPQHF. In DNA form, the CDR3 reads TGCAGCGTAGCCGGGACAGGGGTAAATCAGCCCCAGCATTTT.

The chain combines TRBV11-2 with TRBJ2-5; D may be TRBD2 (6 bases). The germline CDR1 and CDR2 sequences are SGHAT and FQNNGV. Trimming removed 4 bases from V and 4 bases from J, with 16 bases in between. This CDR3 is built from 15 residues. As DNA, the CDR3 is TGTGCCAGCAGCTCATGGACTAAAACCCTAGAGACCCAGTACTTC. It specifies CASSSWTKTLETQYF. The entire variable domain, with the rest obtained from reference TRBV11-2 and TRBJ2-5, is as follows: EAGVAQSPRYKIIEKRQSVAFWCNPISGHATLYWYQQILGQGPKLLIQFQNNGVVDDSQLPKDRFSAERLKGVDSTLKIQPAKLEDSAVYLCASSSWTKTLETQYFGPGTRLLVL.

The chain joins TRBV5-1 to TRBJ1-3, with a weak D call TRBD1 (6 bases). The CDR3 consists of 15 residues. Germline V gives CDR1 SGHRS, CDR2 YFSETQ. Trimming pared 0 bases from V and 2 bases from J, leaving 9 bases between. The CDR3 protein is CASSLAKGAGNTIYF. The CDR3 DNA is TGCGCCAGCAGCTTGGCCAAGGGGGCTGGAAACACCATATATTTT.

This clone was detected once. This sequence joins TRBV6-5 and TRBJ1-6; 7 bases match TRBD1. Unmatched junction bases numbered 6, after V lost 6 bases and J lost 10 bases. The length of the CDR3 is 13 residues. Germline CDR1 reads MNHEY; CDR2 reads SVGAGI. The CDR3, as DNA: TGTGCCAGCAGCCGTTCAGGGGGATCACCCCTCCACTTT. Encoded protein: CASSRSGGSPLHF.

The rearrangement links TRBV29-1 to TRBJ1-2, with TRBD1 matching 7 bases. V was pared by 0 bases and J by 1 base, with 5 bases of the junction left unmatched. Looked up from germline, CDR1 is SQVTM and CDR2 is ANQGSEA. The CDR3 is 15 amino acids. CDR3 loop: CSVEDRRQGNYGYTF. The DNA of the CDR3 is TGCAGCGTTGAAGATCGGAGACAGGGTAACTATGGCTACACCTTC.

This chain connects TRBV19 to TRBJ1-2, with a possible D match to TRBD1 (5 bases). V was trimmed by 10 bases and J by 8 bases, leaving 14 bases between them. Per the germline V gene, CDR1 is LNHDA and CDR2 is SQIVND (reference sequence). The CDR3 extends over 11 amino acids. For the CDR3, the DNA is TGTGCCACCCACGGGGGGTTCGGCTACACCTTC. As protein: CATHGGFGYTF. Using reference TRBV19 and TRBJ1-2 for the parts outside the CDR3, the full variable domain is DGGITQSPKYLFRKEGQNVTLSCEQNLNHDAMYWYRQDPGQGLRLIYYSQIVNDFQKGDIAEGYSVSREKKESFPLTVTSAQKNPTAFYLCATHGGFGYTFGSGTRLTVV.